The next 22 T cell receptor beta chains were all read from a single sample in a study of T cells in Graves' hyperthyroidism and ophthalmopathy. Amplified regions were TCR beta CDR3 sequences from RNA transcripts. Primed by the HTBI set, a first-round RT-PCR was run on the TCR CDR3. TCRdb called the multiplex PCR reads again in MiXCR, with one record for every CDR3 protein. Of about 720,000 distinct CDR3 sequences detected, 18% appear once; the ten largest clones hold approximately 16%. The sample was blood. These receptors all stem from a woman in her 50s with Graves' hyperthyroidism that later progressed to Graves' ophthalmopathy.

This clonotype came up a few times. The chain uses TRBV19 and TRBJ1-1; 7 bases match TRBD1. The V gene end was trimmed by 3 bases and the J gene end by 6 bases; junction bases not matched to a gene: 13. Germline V gives CDR1 LNHDA, CDR2 SQIVND (reference sequence). The CDR3 is made up of 16 amino acids. The CDR3 sequence is CASSMSSGRGLAEAFF. CDR3 nucleotide sequence: TGTGCCAGTAGTATGAGTTCCGGCAGGGGGTTGGCTGAAGCTTTCTTT.

The chain uses TRBV30 and TRBJ2-7; 7 nucleotides line up with TRBD2. V lost 3 bases to trimming and J lost 7 bases; unmatched junction nucleotides: 9. Per the germline V gene, CDR1 is GTSNPN and CDR2 is SVGIG (reference sequence). CDR3 length: 13 residues. The CDR3 is CAWRGTTLGEQYF. CDR3 sequence (DNA): TGTGCCTGGAGAGGGACTACACTGGGGGAGCAGTACTTC.

Only a few counts were recorded for this clonotype. V usage is TRBV4-1 and J usage is TRBJ1-1; D perhaps matches TRBD1 (5 bases). Germline loops: CDR1 MGHRA, CDR2 YSYEKL. The CDR3 is 15 amino acids. V was clipped by 0 bases and J by 1 base, with 9 bases between them. The CDR3 reads CASSQEPGPNTEAFF. CDR3 DNA sequence: TGCGCCAGCAGCCAAGAACCGGGACCGAACACTGAAGCTTTCTTT.

V gene TRBV20-1 combines with J gene TRBJ1-5; unclear D gene. Germline loops: CDR1 DFQATT, CDR2 SNEGSKA (reference sequence). V was clipped by 1 base and J by 0 bases, with 7 bases between them. CDR3 size: 14 residues. CDR3 amino acids: CSARGGISNQPQHF. CDR3 DNA: TGCAGTGCTAGAGGCGGGATTAGCAATCAGCCCCAGCATTTT.

In its sample, this clonotype was seen a few times. The gene calls are TRBV11-3 and TRBJ2-3; D perhaps matches TRBD1 (6 bases). V gave up 0 bases and J gave up 7 bases, with 8 bases separating them. The CDR3 loop spans 13 amino acids. CDR1 is SGHNT and CDR2 is YENEEA in the germline V gene. Here the CDR3 DNA reads TGTGCCAGCAGCTTAGAGGACAGTAATACGCAGTATTTT. This sequence encodes CASSLEDSNTQYF.

The chain employs TRBV4-1 and TRBJ1-6; 11 bases are a match to TRBD1. Germline V gene sequence: CDR1 MGHRA, CDR2 YSYEKL. V lost 3 bases, J lost 7 bases, and 8 bases stayed unmatched. The CDR3 is 17 residues long. The CDR3 DNA follows: TGCGCCAGCAGCCACCCCTCCGGGACAGGGGGAAATTCACCCCTCCACTTT. This sequence encodes CASSHPSGTGGNSPLHF.

A few counts support this clonotype. The V gene is TRBV7-3, the J gene TRBJ2-2, with unresolved D. The CDR3 runs 14 residues. Germline values: CDR1 SGHTA, CDR2 FQGTGA. Trimming took 2 bases from V and 7 from J, leaving 11 bases between them. The CDR3 spells CASSLRSRHGELFF. CDR3 DNA: TGTGCCAGCAGCTTACGTTCCAGGCACGGGGAGCTGTTTTTT.

In the case of this clonotype: This may come from a read error, since a much larger clone is one base off. The chain links TRBV20-1 to TRBJ1-1; 7 bases match TRBD1. With 7 bases clipped from V and 4 bases from J, the junction kept 6 bases outside the gene matches. The germline gives CDR1 DFQATT, CDR2 SNEGSKA (reference sequence). The CDR3 consists of 12 residues. CDR3 sequence: CSVQGGGTEAFF. Written as DNA, the CDR3 is TGCAGTGTCCAGGGGGGAGGCACTGAAGCTTTCTTT.

This clonotype was picked up a small number of times. The rearrangement uses TRBV7-8 and TRBJ2-5; no clear D. The CDR3 spans 15 residues. The ends were cut back, 2 bases at V and 2 bases at J, with 12 bases in the middle. The germline gives CDR1 SGHVS, CDR2 FQNEAQ. For the CDR3, the DNA is TGTGCCAGCAGCTTATTACCGAACGAACAAGAGACCCAGTACTTC. It yields the protein CASSLLPNEQETQYF.

This clonotype has at least ten counts. The chain carries TRBV30 and TRBJ2-1; TRBD1 agrees at 7 bases. The CDR3 covers 14 residues. V lost 4 bases, J lost 4 bases, and 7 bases stayed unmatched. Germline V CDR1 and CDR2: GTSNPN, SVGIG (reference sequence). DNA for the CDR3: TGTGCCTGGAAAACAAAGGACAGGTACAATGAGCAGTTCTTC. Protein sequence: CAWKTKDRYNEQFF.

This clonotype was picked up a small number of times. This chain connects TRBV12-5 to TRBJ1-2; D might be TRBD1 (5 bases). The CDR3 spans 15 residues. V was clipped by 5 bases and J by 4 bases, with 17 bases between them. The germline V gene has CDR1 LGHNT and CDR2 FRNRAP. CDR3 in DNA: TGTGCTAGTGGTCCCTCCGGGGCGAGAAGCTATGGCTACACCTTC. Protein: CASGPSGARSYGYTF.

Concerning this clonotype itself: One base away lies a much larger clone, so this may be a sequencing read error. The chain recombines TRBV12-3 or TRBV12-4 with TRBJ2-6; D unclear. Between the trimmed V and J ends, which lost 10 bases and 0 bases, there was a span of 13 bases. This CDR3 has 15 residues. The CDR3 loop reads CATADEVSGANVLTF. The CDR3 DNA follows: TGTGCCACGGCGGACGAGGTCTCTGGGGCCAACGTCCTGACTTTC.

This clonotype was observed a few times. This chain uses TRBV5-6 with TRBJ1-1, with unresolved D. The germline gives CDR1 SGHDT, CDR2 YYEEEE. The CDR3 is 13 residues long. The V end was cut by 2 bases, the J end by 3 bases, with 8 bases between. The CDR3 region is CASSFSPDTEAFF. CDR3 bases: TGTGCCAGCAGCTTCTCTCCGGACACTGAAGCTTTCTTT.

This chain connects TRBV11-2 to TRBJ2-1, with a possible D match to TRBD1 (5 bases). The V end was cut by 2 bases, the J end by 10 bases, with 9 bases between. CDR1 is SGHAT, CDR2 FQNNGV, per germline. This CDR3 spans 12 amino acids. In DNA form, the CDR3 reads TGTGCCAGCAGCTTAATAGGGGTAGAGCAGTTCTTC. It translates to CASSLIGVEQFF. Looking up the rest from reference TRBV11-2 and TRBJ2-1 gives the full variable domain: EAGVAQSPRYKIIEKRQSVAFWCNPISGHATLYWYQQILGQGPKLLIQFQNNGVVDDSQLPKDRFSAERLKGVDSTLKIQPAKLEDSAVYLCASSLIGVEQFFGPGTRLTVL.

This clonotype was recorded at least ten times. DNA for the CDR3: TGTGCTAGTGGTTTGGGACAGGCTAACACTGAAGCTTTCTTT. Translating gives CASGLGQANTEAFF. The rearrangement links TRBV12-5 to TRBJ1-1; TRBD1 might be the D (6 bases). V was trimmed by 1 base and J by 2 bases, leaving 8 bases between them. Looked up from germline, CDR1 is LGHNT and CDR2 is FRNRAP. The CDR3 sequence is 14 residues long.

The V and J genes are TRBV6-1 and TRBJ2-7; D not resolved. Germline V gene sequence: CDR1 MNHNS, CDR2 SASEGT. The CDR3 runs 14 residues. V lost 4 bases and J 5 bases, leaving 15 bases between the germline ends. The CDR3 loop reads CASSADVGRDEQYF. The CDR3 nucleotides read TGTGCCAGCAGTGCGGACGTTGGAAGGGACGAGCAGTACTTC.

The rearrangement joins TRBV7-9 to TRBJ2-7; no clear D. The ends were cut back, 5 bases at V and 2 bases at J, with 13 bases in the middle. CDR3 length: 14 amino acids. From germline, CDR1 is SEHNR and CDR2 FQNEAQ (reference sequence). The CDR3 region has the DNA TGTGCCAGCAGCACCGACGGTTTTCCCTACGAGCAGTACTTC. Encoded protein: CASSTDGFPYEQYF. The entire variable domain, with the rest obtained from reference TRBV7-9 and TRBJ2-7, is as follows: DTGVSQNPRHKITKRGQNVTFRCDPISEHNRLYWYRQTLGQGPEFLTYFQNEAQLEKSRLLSDRFSAERPKGSFSTLEIQRTEQGDSAMYLCASSTDGFPYEQYFGPGTRLTVT.

In this sample, this clonotype turned up a few times. The genes are TRBV3-1 and TRBJ2-3, with 7 bases that match TRBD2. Trimming took 2 bases from V and 2 from J; bases not matched to a gene: 7. This CDR3 is built from 16 residues. Per the germline V gene, CDR1 is LGHDT and CDR2 is YNNKEL (reference sequence). CDR3 protein: CASSQTTRLATDTQYF. The DNA of the CDR3 is TGTGCCAGCAGCCAAACAACCCGACTAGCCACAGATACGCAGTATTTT.

This clonotype was detected ten times or more. J is TRBJ2-3 and V is TRBV20-1; perhaps TRBD1 as D (5 bases). There are 15 residues in the CDR3. V gave up 0 bases and J gave up 2 bases, with 12 bases separating them. Germline CDR1 and CDR2: DFQATT and SNEGSKA (reference sequence). CDR3 sequence: CSAREYEDNTDTQYF. The CDR3 DNA sequence: TGCAGTGCTAGAGAATATGAGGACAACACAGATACGCAGTATTTT.

This clonotype has at least ten counts. The V call is TRBV7-8, the J call TRBJ1-2; D ambiguous. Trimming took off 1 base at V and 6 bases at J, with 12 bases between the two ends. The CDR3 runs 14 residues. CDR1 is SGHVS, CDR2 FQNEAQ, per germline. Written as DNA, the CDR3 is TGTGCCAGCAGCTTAGGCGGAGGCGGGAATGGCTACACCTTC. It yields the protein CASSLGGGGNGYTF. Full variable domain (rest looked up from reference TRBV7-8 and TRBJ1-2): GAGVSQSPRYKVAKRGQDVALRCDPISGHVSLFWYQQALGQGPEFLTYFQNEAQLDKSGLPSDRFFAERPEGSVSTLKIQRTQQEDSAVYLCASSLGGGGNGYTFGSGTRLTVV.

The gene calls are TRBV29-1 and TRBJ1-2, with 7 bases identical to TRBD1. CDR3 length: 13 residues. Germline lookup yields CDR1 SQVTM and CDR2 ANQGSEA. V shed 8 bases and J 4 bases; nucleotides not matched to a gene: 10. The CDR3 is CSIKTGTSYGYTF. The DNA of the CDR3 is TGCAGCATAAAGACAGGGACGAGCTATGGCTACACCTTC.

This clonotype was found many times. The V gene is TRBV7-8, the J gene TRBJ2-5; D gene uncertain. Between the trimmed V and J ends, which lost 3 bases and 2 bases, there was a span of 10 bases. Germline CDR1 reads SGHVS; CDR2 reads FQNEAQ. CDR3 length equals 14 residues. The CDR3 spells CASSLISWQETQYF. CDR3 nucleotides: TGTGCCAGCAGCTTGATCTCCTGGCAAGAGACCCAGTACTTC.